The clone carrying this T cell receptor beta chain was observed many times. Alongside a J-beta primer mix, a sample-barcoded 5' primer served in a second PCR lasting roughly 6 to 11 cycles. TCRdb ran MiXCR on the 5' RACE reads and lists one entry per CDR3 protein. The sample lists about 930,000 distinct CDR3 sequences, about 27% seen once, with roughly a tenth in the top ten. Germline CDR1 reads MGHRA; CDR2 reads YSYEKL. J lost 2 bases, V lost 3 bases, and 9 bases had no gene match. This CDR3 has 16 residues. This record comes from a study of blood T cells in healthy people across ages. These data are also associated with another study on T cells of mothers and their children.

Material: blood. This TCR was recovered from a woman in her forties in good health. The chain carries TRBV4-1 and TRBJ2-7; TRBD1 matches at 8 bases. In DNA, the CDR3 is TGCGCCAGCAGCCATACGACAGGGGCTATAGCCTACGAGCAGTACTTC. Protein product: CASSHTTGAIAYEQYF.